Below are 24 T cell receptor beta chains sequenced from a single sample in a study of T cells in Graves' hyperthyroidism and ophthalmopathy. RNA transcripts were the template for amplifying TCR beta CDR3 regions. Using the HTBI primer set, a first-round RT-PCR was run on the TCR CDR3. TCRdb processed the multiplex PCR reads anew with MiXCR; each CDR3 protein has one entry. The sample gives around 430,000 distinct CDR3 sequences, approximately 15% of which show up once; approximately 30% is in the top ten. What was sequenced was blood. The receptors derive from a woman aged 30 to 39 with Graves' hyperthyroidism.

In this sample, this clonotype turned up a few times. The chain combines TRBV27 with TRBJ2-2; D unclear. The CDR3 runs to 13 residues. Germline V CDR1 and CDR2: MNHEY, SMNVEV (reference sequence). V was clipped by 3 bases and J by 7 bases, with 9 bases between them. The CDR3 here is CASSFRRVGELFF. The CDR3 DNA reads as TGTGCCAGCAGTTTTCGGCGCGTCGGGGAGCTGTTTTTT.

This clonotype appeared a few times. J is TRBJ1-5 and V is TRBV27; 9 bases agree with TRBD1. CDR1 MNHEY and CDR2 SMNVEV come from the germline V gene (reference sequence). The ends lost 6 bases at V and 5 bases at J; junction bases unmatched: 8. The CDR3 spans 15 residues. The CDR3 bases are TGTGCCAGCAGCCCAAGGGACAGGGCTTATCAGCCCCAGCATTTT. Translated, it gives CASSPRDRAYQPQHF.

This clonotype has at least ten counts. V usage is TRBV3-1 and J usage is TRBJ2-7; the match to TRBD2 covers 13 bases. CDR1 LGHDT and CDR2 YNNKEL come from the germline V gene (reference sequence). The CDR3 runs 15 residues. J gave up 6 bases and V 1 base, and 3 bases lay outside the gene matches. CDR3 residues: CASSQGTSGSSEQYF. DNA for the CDR3: TGTGCCAGCAGCCAAGGGACTAGCGGGAGCTCCGAGCAGTACTTC.

Concerning this clonotype itself: A much larger clone differs by one base, so this may be a read error. The chain uses TRBV6-2 or TRBV6-3 and TRBJ2-1, with D maybe TRBD1 (6 bases). The better agreement between TRBJ2-7 and the DNA end casts doubt on the J call. Germline lookup yields CDR1 MNHEY and CDR2 SVGEGT. The CDR3 length is 15 residues. The CDR3 protein is CASSLGGNSYNEQYF. The CDR3, as DNA: TGTGCCAGCAGTCTAGGGGGAAACTCCTACAATGAGCAGTACTTC.

This clonotype was seen many times. The CDR3 sequence is CASSLGSLRADTQYF. DNA for the CDR3: TGTGCCAGCAGCTTAGGATCCCTAAGGGCAGATACGCAGTATTTT. The rearrangement uses TRBV11-1 and TRBJ2-3; D gene ambiguous. The germline CDR1 and CDR2 sequences are SGHAT and FQDESV (reference sequence). V lost 1 base and J 4 bases, leaving 12 bases between the germline ends. This CDR3 contains 15 residues.

This clonotype was observed a handful of times. V and J are TRBV27 and TRBJ1-1; D is undetermined. V was cut by 3 bases and J by 1 base, with 9 bases left in between. The CDR3 sequence is 14 residues long. CDR1 and CDR2 (germline): MNHEY, SMNVEV (reference sequence). CDR3 DNA sequence: TGTGCCAGCAGTTTCCATACAGCGAACACTGAAGCTTTCTTT. As protein: CASSFHTANTEAFF.

The rearrangement uses TRBV19 and TRBJ2-1; 9 bases agree with TRBD2. Germline loops: CDR1 LNHDA, CDR2 SQIVND (reference sequence). This CDR3 has 17 amino acids. V lost 5 bases and J lost 4; bases outside the gene matches: 12. In DNA form, the CDR3 reads TGTGCCAGTAGTGGCCCTATTACTAGCGGGTCGTACAATGAGCAGTTCTTC. Amino acids: CASSGPITSGSYNEQFF.

The table lists this clonotype with many counts. The gene calls are TRBV24-1 and TRBJ2-1; TRBD2 agrees at 13 bases. The length of the CDR3 is 20 residues. Germline V gene sequence: CDR1 KGHDR, CDR2 SFDVKD. V lost 4 bases, J lost 4 bases, and 15 bases stayed unmatched. CDR3 amino acids: CATSDHGLAGDGRGYNEQFF. CDR3 in DNA: TGTGCCACCAGTGACCACGGACTAGCGGGAGACGGGAGGGGTTACAATGAGCAGTTCTTC.

This clonotype appeared a few times. The chain couples TRBV19 to TRBJ1-5; TRBD1 might be the D (6 bases). Trimming took off 3 bases at V and 3 bases at J, with 9 bases between the two ends. CDR3 length: 14 amino acids. Germline-derived CDR1 and CDR2 are LNHDA and SQIVND (reference sequence). The CDR3 DNA is TGTGCCAGTAGTATTAGGGGGAACAATCAGCCCCAGCATTTT. Translation gives CASSIRGNNQPQHF.

J is TRBJ1-3 and V is TRBV7-8; D unclear. This CDR3 is 13 amino acids long. V lost 8 bases and J 2 bases, leaving 10 bases between the germline ends. Germline CDR1 SGHVS, CDR2 FQNEAQ. CDR3 DNA: TGTGCCAGCGTTGATGCGGCTGGAAACACCATATATTTT. As protein: CASVDAAGNTIYF.

This clonotype was detected ten times or more. The chain recombines TRBV7-2 with TRBJ2-7; TRBD2 matches 12 bases. This CDR3 spans 17 amino acids. V shed 1 base and J 0 bases; nucleotides not matched to a gene: 4. Germline V gene data show CDR1 as SGHTA and CDR2 as FQGNSA. The CDR3 protein is CASSLGGTSGYSYEQYF. CDR3 nucleotides: TGTGCCAGCAGCTTAGGGGGGACTAGCGGGTACTCCTACGAGCAGTACTTC.

The chain uses TRBV6-1 and TRBJ2-3, with 13 bases fitting TRBD2. This CDR3 contains 16 residues. From germline, CDR1 is MNHNS and CDR2 SASEGT. V gave up 4 bases and J gave up 3 bases; unmatched junction bases: 4. CDR3: CASSVRTSGSTDTQYF. CDR3 bases: TGTGCCAGCAGTGTCCGGACTAGCGGGAGTACAGATACGCAGTATTTT.

This rearrangement joins TRBV19 to TRBJ1-2; maybe TRBD1 (5 bases). The germline gives CDR1 LNHDA, CDR2 SQIVND (reference sequence). V was pared by 6 bases and J by 7 bases, with 9 bases between. CDR3 length equals 11 residues. CDR3 in amino acids: CASRTGRGYTF. CDR3 in DNA: TGTGCCAGTAGGACGGGACGTGGCTACACCTTC.

This clonotype was observed at least ten times. This chain uses TRBV7-2 with TRBJ2-3; the match to TRBD2 covers 7 bases. Germline V gives CDR1 SGHTA, CDR2 FQGNSA. There are 16 residues in the CDR3. Unmatched junction bases numbered 7, after V lost 4 bases and J lost 0 bases. The CDR3 region is CASSSIAGFSTDTQYF. The CDR3, as DNA: TGTGCCAGCAGCTCGATAGCGGGTTTTAGCACAGATACGCAGTATTTT.

This clonotype was observed at least ten times. The chain uses TRBV6-1 and TRBJ1-1; D uncertain. V was trimmed by 10 bases and J by 1 base, leaving 13 bases between them. Germline V gene sequence: CDR1 MNHNS, CDR2 SASEGT. CDR3 size: 13 residues. CDR3 loop: CATQKQRNTEAFF. The CDR3 nucleotides read TGTGCCACCCAAAAACAGAGGAACACTGAAGCTTTCTTT.

This clonotype was found a few times. The V call is TRBV11-1, the J call TRBJ2-7, with D unresolved. V was trimmed by 6 bases and J by 5 bases, leaving 8 bases between them. The germline gives CDR1 SGHAT, CDR2 FQDESV (reference sequence). The CDR3 extends over 11 amino acids. CDR3 DNA sequence: TGTGCCAGCAGTTTCCCTAACGAGCAGTACTTC. Amino acid sequence: CASSFPNEQYF. The whole variable domain, remainder taken from reference TRBV11-1 and TRBJ2-7, is EAEVAQSPRYKITEKSQAVAFWCDPISGHATLYWYRQILGQGPELLVQFQDESVVDDSQLPKDRFSAERLKGVDSTLKIQPAELGDSAMYLCASSFPNEQYFGPGTRLTVT.

The rearrangement links TRBV5-6 to TRBJ2-4, with D possibly being TRBD1 or TRBD2 (5 bases each). The V end lost 1 base, the J end lost 5 bases, and 19 bases lay between the germline ends. In germline, CDR1 is SGHDT, CDR2 YYEEEE. This CDR3 region has 17 residues. CDR3 DNA sequence: TGTGCCAGCAGCTTGATGGTCGACTTGTCGGGACAAAACATTCAGTACTTC. As protein: CASSLMVDLSGQNIQYF.

J is TRBJ1-1 and V is TRBV12-3 or TRBV12-4, with D tentatively TRBD1 (5 bases). This CDR3 contains 14 residues. V lost 5 bases to trimming and J lost 4 bases, with 14 bases between them. CDR3 residues: CASSQARGTTEAFF. CDR3 DNA sequence: TGTGCCAGCAGTCAAGCGCGTGGGACCACTGAAGCTTTCTTT.

V usage is TRBV6-2 or TRBV6-3 and J usage is TRBJ1-2; D is ambiguous. The CDR3 consists of 12 residues. V was trimmed by 6 bases and J by 4 bases, leaving 9 bases between them. Looked up from germline, CDR1 is MNHEY and CDR2 is SVGEGT. The CDR3 sequence is CASRSGGYGYTF. The CDR3 bases are TGTGCCAGCAGGAGTGGCGGCTATGGCTACACCTTC.

In its sample, this clonotype was seen many times. The V gene is TRBV20-1, the J gene TRBJ1-5, with D tentatively TRBD1 (5 bases). The germline CDR1 and CDR2 sequences are DFQATT and SNEGSKA (reference sequence). The CDR3 contains 16 residues. V was cut by 2 bases and J by 5 bases, with 19 bases left in between. The CDR3 here is CSARSRAGMGDQPQHF. The CDR3 DNA reads as TGCAGTGCTAGAAGTCGGGCAGGGATGGGGGATCAGCCCCAGCATTTT.

This clonotype was picked up many times. The chain is built from TRBV18 and TRBJ2-7, with D perhaps matching TRBD1 (6 bases). The CDR3 contains 14 residues. Trimming removed 8 bases from V and 1 base from J, with 15 bases in between. Germline V gene lookup returns CDR1 KGHSH and CDR2 LQKENI. The chain's CDR3 is CASDPTGQSYEQYF. The DNA for the CDR3 is TGTGCCAGCGACCCGACAGGACAGTCCTACGAGCAGTACTTC.

This clonotype was observed many times. The chain is built from TRBV28 and TRBJ2-5; perhaps TRBD2 as D (7 bases). Germline V lookup: CDR1 MDHEN, CDR2 SYDVKM. The germline V and J ends were trimmed by 6 bases and 4 bases, with 15 bases remaining between them. This CDR3 spans 14 amino acids. CDR3 nucleotides: TGTGCCAGCAGCTGGGGGGGGGCCGGAGAGACCCAGTACTTC. Protein: CASSWGGAGETQYF.

The genes are TRBV6-5 and TRBJ1-1; D is unresolved. The CDR3 loop spans 14 amino acids. The germline gives CDR1 MNHEY, CDR2 SVGAGI. With 0 bases removed from V and 0 bases from J, the gap between germline ends came to 5 bases. CDR3 nucleotides: TGTGCCAGCAGTTACTCGCACATGAACACTGAAGCTTTCTTT. It codes for CASSYSHMNTEAFF.

This clonotype was counted only a few times. This chain links TRBV14 with TRBJ2-3, with D possibly matching TRBD2 (6 bases). The CDR3 contains 12 residues. Germline V lookup: CDR1 SGHDN, CDR2 FVKESK. Trimming pared 4 bases from V and 6 bases from J, leaving 8 bases between. This CDR3 is CASSPGLDTQYF. For the CDR3, the DNA is TGTGCCAGCAGCCCGGGACTTGATACGCAGTATTTT.